This TCR beta chain was sequenced in a study of blood T cell repertoires in COVID-19. For the study at large: Sources were T cells, B-cell-depleted T cells, or PBMCs; the material itself was cDNA or gDNA.

Trimming pared 6 bases from V and 4 bases from J, leaving 18 bases between. Germline V gives CDR1 DFQATT, CDR2 SNEGSKA (reference sequence). The CDR3 is made up of 15 amino acids. Participants were aged about 18 to 90 years, lived in around 22 US areas, and enrolled virtually. The repertoire was sequenced with immunoSEQ multiplex PCR; TCRdb's copy has only in-frame clones and lacks some. This sample has hundreds of thousands of clones; around 84% occur once, and the top ten carry 1.5% to 2%. The chain uses TRBV20-1 and TRBJ2-2; the D gene is possibly TRBD1 (5 bases). This sequence originates from a woman between 50 and 59 years old who had recovered from COVID-19. The sequenced sample was PBMCs or T cells enriched from blood (not recorded which). CDR3 nucleotides: TGCAGTGCCAGTCTCCGGGCCCAGGGCACCGGGGAGCTGTTTTTT. It translates to CSASLRAQGTGELFF.